Listed here is a single T cell receptor beta chain. The table lists this clonotype with a few counts. The antigen this receptor binds is unknown. Base qualities were left out, and no much larger clone turns up one base away. The study was a case-control design nested within a healthcare worker cohort in London, UK, with weekly nasopharyngeal swab PCR tests and blood sampling. Healthcare workers were recruited during the week of the UK lockdown, between 23 and 31 March 2020, and followed weekly for up to about 15 weeks. The data were taken from a study of early T cells in non-severe SARS-CoV-2 infection (dated by TCRdb to about 2021). In terms of the full investigation: Bulk RNA from unsorted whole blood was used for TCR sequencing, so alpha and beta chains could not be paired. On the study overall, not on this receptor specifically: Matching against VDJdb was skewed toward anti-spike CD8 responses, likely underestimated virus-specific expansions, and missed private and CD4 specificities.

The library was generated by 5' RACE. The sequencer listed for this sample is NextSeq 500. The TCR library protocol attached unique molecular identifiers to individual cDNA molecules to correct for sequencing error and PCR bias. Sequencing covered both TCR alpha and beta chains, and within each sample the abundances of alpha and beta sequences were tightly co-correlated. Concerning the study's data processing: Decombinator V4 was used to annotate the V gene, J gene and CDR3 of the TCR sequences. Expanded TCRs were defined as changing significantly between any two time points under a Poisson model with p below 0.0001. TCR abundances were normalised to the total number of TCRs sequenced per sample and expressed as counts per million. MAIT TCRs were defined by TRAV1-2 paired with TRAJ12, TRAJ20 or TRAJ33, and iNKT TCRs by TRAV10 paired with TRAJ18. VDJdb, accessed 1 November 2021, was searched for CMV, EBV and SARS-CoV-2 annotated TCRs, with TCRs annotated for multiple antigens excluded. The public reads were quality trimmed at Q25 with fastp and then assembled into clones with MiXCR by TCRdb, keeping productive beta chains. Merged by CDR3 protein, the rows form single entries marked with the most common genes and DNA. The V and J calls come from TCRdb's annotation, not from the publication. The sample includes under 85,000 distinct CDR3 sequences, with approximately 15% observed a single time. The ten top clones hold approximately 4% of the sample.

Per the germline V gene (reference sequence), LGHDT is the CDR1 and YNNKEL is the CDR2. Between the V and J ends, shortened by 0 bases and 4 bases respectively, the junction contains 9 bases. The CDR3 goes from the cysteine to the phenylalanine over 14 residues. Only the CDR3 DNA stays, 42 bases, in frame from base 1. This chain is built from TRBV3-1 and TRBJ2-5; the D gene assignment is perhaps TRBD1 or TRBD2, with each matching 6 bases. The TCR was taken from an adult who was a healthcare worker with PCR-confirmed SARS-CoV-2 infection or an uninfected control (not recorded which). Here the sequenced sample was whole blood, taken at baseline. CDR3 protein: CASSQDRGVETQYF. The sequenced DNA is TGTGCCAGCAGCCAAGATAGGGGGGTAGAGACCCAGTACTTC.